This T cell receptor (beta chain) derives from a study of cytomegalovirus exposure and HLA in healthy donors. Study context: The Caucasian-associated ancestry cluster contained 65% to 85% of the roughly 370 genotyped donors.

Study results and limitations: According to an earlier analysis, most TCR beta V segments yielded productive rearrangements about 87% or about 30% of the time. A list of about 160 TCR beta chains associated with cytomegalovirus was given. Confirmation was obtained in vitro that a few CMV-associated chains are specific for CMV antigens.

Concerning this clone: Its antigen is undetermined.

The PCR ran on 60 Vbeta and 13 Jbeta primers. Assay: immunoSEQ multiplex PCR; the TCRdb copy retains only in-frame clones and omits some. There are 150,000 to 200,000 clones in the sample; roughly 75% occur only once, and around 2.5% lies in the top ten. Sequenced: PBMCs. The clonotype originates from a female donor in good health and CMV-seronegative.

The CDR3 here is CASSPLGAGSYNEQFF. The DNA of the CDR3 is TGCGCCAGCAGCCCCCTAGGAGCGGGAAGCTACAATGAGCAGTTCTTC. The chain carries TRBV5-1 and TRBJ2-1; TRBD2 matches at 7 bases. Germline V CDR1 and CDR2: SGHRS, YFSETQ. J lost 3 bases, V lost 4 bases, and 10 bases had no gene match. The CDR3 totals 16 residues. Full variable domain (remainder filled in from reference TRBV5-1 and TRBJ2-1): KAGVTQTPRYLIKTRGQQVTLSCSPISGHRSVSWYQQTPGQGLQFLFEYFSETQRNKGNFPGRFSGRQFSNSRSEMNVSTLELGDSALYLCASSPLGAGSYNEQFFGPGTRLTVL.